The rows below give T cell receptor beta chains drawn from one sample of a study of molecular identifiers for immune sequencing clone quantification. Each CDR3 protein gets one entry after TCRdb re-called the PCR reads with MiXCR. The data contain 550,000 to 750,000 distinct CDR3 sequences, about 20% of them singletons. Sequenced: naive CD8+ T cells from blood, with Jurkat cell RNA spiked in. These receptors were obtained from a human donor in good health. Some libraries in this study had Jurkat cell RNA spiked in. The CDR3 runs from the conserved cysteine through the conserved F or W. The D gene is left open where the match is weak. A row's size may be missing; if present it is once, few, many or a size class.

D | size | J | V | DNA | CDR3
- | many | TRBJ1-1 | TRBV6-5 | TGTGCCAGCAGTTACTCGCCGACACAGAACACTGAAGCTTTCTTT | CASSYSPTQNTEAFF
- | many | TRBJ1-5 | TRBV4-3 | TGCGCCAGCAGCCAAGATCACAGGATTAGCAATCAGCCCCAGCATTTT | CASSQDHRISNQPQHF
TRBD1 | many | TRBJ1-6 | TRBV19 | TGTGCCAGTAGAAGGACAGGGGATTCACCCCTCCACTTT | CASRRTGDSPLHF
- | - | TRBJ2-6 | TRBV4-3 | TGCGCCGGCAGCCGGGGGGCCCCTGGGGCCAACGTCCTGACTTTC | CAGSRGAPGANVLTF
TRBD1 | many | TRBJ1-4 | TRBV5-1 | TGCGCCAGCAGCTCGCTGACAGGGATGAATGAAAAACTGTTTTTT | CASSSLTGMNEKLFF
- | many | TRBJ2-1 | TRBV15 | TGTGCCACCAGCAGAGATCCCTCACTGGGTCGTACCGGTCTCTGGCATGAGCAGTTCTTC | CATSRDPSLGRTGLWHEQFF
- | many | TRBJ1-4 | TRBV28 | TGTGCCAGCAGCCCCGGGGAGGGTAGCGAAAAACTGTTTTTT | CASSPGEGSEKLFF
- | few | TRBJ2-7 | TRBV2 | TGTGCCAGCAGTGACTCGAGAAACTACGAGCAGTACTTC | CASSDSRNYEQYF
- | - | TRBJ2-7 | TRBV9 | TGTGCCAGCAGCGTAGGGGCCAGCCAAATCTACGAGCAGTACTTC | CASSVGASQIYEQYF
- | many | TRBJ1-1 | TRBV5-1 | TGCGCCAGCAGCTTGGCCTTTGGGGGGCTCGCTGAAGCTTTCTTT | CASSLAFGGLAEAFF
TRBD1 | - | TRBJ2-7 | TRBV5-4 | TGTGCCAGCAGGCCGGGACAGGACTACGAGCAGTACTTC | CASRPGQDYEQYF
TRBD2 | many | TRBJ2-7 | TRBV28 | TGTGCCAGCAGTTTTGGAGCGGGAGTGCGGGAGCAGTACTTC | CASSFGAGVREQYF
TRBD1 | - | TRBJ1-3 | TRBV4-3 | TGCGCCAGCAGCCCTGTGACAGGGGGGAGTGGAAACACCATATATTTT | CASSPVTGGSGNTIYF
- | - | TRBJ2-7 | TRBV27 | TGTGCCAGCAGTCCACTACTGAAATCCTACGAGCAGTACTTC | CASSPLLKSYEQYF
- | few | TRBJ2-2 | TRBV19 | TGTGCCAGTAGTCTGGAAACGAACACCGGGGAGCTGTTTTTT | CASSLETNTGELFF
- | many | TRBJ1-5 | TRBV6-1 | TGTGCCAGCAGTGAAGCGTGGTGGGCTTTAAGTGAAAGGCATTTT | CASSEAWWALSERHF
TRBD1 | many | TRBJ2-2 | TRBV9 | TGTGCCAGCAGCGATCGAGCTCGGACAGGGGGGGCCGGGGAGCTGTTTTTT | CASSDRARTGGAGELFF
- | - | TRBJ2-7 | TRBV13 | TGTGCCAGCAGTTCTAGAGGTCCCTACGAGCAGTACTTC | CASSSRGPYEQYF